This T cell receptor beta chain stems from a study of blood T cell repertoires in COVID-19. Across the study: Spain, Italy and the United States supplied samples that represented acute and convalescent COVID-19.

Original data processing: Amplification from reference gene primers served as the basis for estimated nucleated cell counts. Here immunoSEQ multiplex PCR was the method, and the copy in TCRdb shows in-frame clones only, minus some. V and J calls and clone size come straight from that table; D and trimming were deduced from the DNA. Among approximately 140,000 clones listed, roughly 90% were seen once. The participants were between about 18 and 95 years old and came from under 25 US areas. With V trimmed by 3 bases and J by 6 bases, 12 bases remained unmatched. In germline, CDR1 is KGHSH, CDR2 LQKENI. The CDR3 consists of 19 residues.

The TCR comes from a woman younger than 45 with acute COVID-19. This chain links TRBV18 with TRBJ1-6; TRBD1 aligns across 12 bases. The specimen was PBMCs or T cells enriched from blood (not recorded which). Here the CDR3 DNA reads TGTGCCAGCTCACCGGGGGACAGGGGGCCTGAGGTTCCTAATTCACCCCTCCACTTT. It specifies CASSPGDRGPEVPNSPLHF.